The present T cell receptor beta chain was sequenced within a study of metastatic and nonmetastatic thyroid tumors. On the study more broadly: Thyroid patients, malignant and benign, had repertoires compared across blood and tumor or nodule tissue.

Findings and caveats of the study: Versus benign nodules, malignant thyroid tumors reportedly had significantly higher TCR beta diversity, in blood and tumor.

TCRdb used MiXCR to call clones anew from the PCR reads. The table has some 15,000 clones, more than 3% seen once. In the case of this clone: Its antigen is not known.

Each patient came to thyroid surgery without any prior treatment (of any kind). The CDR3 loop spans 14 amino acids. Trimming removed 8 bases at V and 2 bases at J, with 10 bases between. Germline CDR1 and CDR2: MDHEN and SYDVKM. The chain employs TRBV28 and TRBJ1-6, with unresolved D. Sample: tumor tissue. The receptor was isolated from a female donor with papillary thyroid cancer or a benign thyroid nodule (not recorded which). Some clones in this sample may be carry-over from other donors' samples. The CDR3: CASHDRAYNSPLHF. The CDR3 bases are TGTGCCAGCCACGACCGAGCCTATAATTCACCCCTCCACTTT. The full variable domain, rest sourced from reference TRBV28 and TRBJ1-6, is DVKVTQSSRYLVKRTGEKVFLECVQDMDHENMFWYRQDPGLGLRLIYFSYDVKMKEKGDIPEGYSVSREKKERFSLILESASTNQTSMYLCASHDRAYNSPLHFGNGTRLTVT.